One sample yielded the 22 T cell receptor beta chains listed below, sequenced in a study of T cells in localized non-small cell lung cancer (dated by TCRdb to 2020 to 2022). Libraries were constructed by the immunoSEQ multiplex PCR assay. TCRdb obtained this table from immuneACCESS and retained in-frame rearrangements with V and J assigned. These tables miss some clones; where compared with another copy, unresolved V genes account for less than half of the shortfall, and the remainder is unexplained. This sample comprises more than 45,000 clones, 75% to 90% of them detected only once. The ten top clones hold about 18% of the sample. Sequencing used peripheral blood mononuclear cells, obtained before any cancer treatment. The receptor set was obtained from a man aged 35 to 69 with stage III lung adenocarcinoma.

The rearrangement links TRBV5-8 to TRBJ2-6; D gene uncertain. V shed 2 bases and J shed 1 base, with 7 bases lying between them. The CDR3 length is 15 residues. Germline V lookup: CDR1 SGHTS, CDR2 YDEGEE. The CDR3 region is CASSLWRSGANVLTF. The CDR3 nucleotides read TGTGCCAGCAGCTTATGGAGATCTGGGGCCAACGTCCTGACTTTC.

The V call is TRBV27, the J call TRBJ2-4; unclear D gene. CDR3 size: 14 residues. V was trimmed by 3 bases and J by 5 bases, leaving 11 bases between them. CDR1 and CDR2 (germline): MNHEY, SMNVEV (reference sequence). This CDR3 reads CASSLSGSQNIQYF. The CDR3 DNA reads TGTGCCAGCAGTTTGAGTGGTAGTCAAAACATTCAGTACTTC.

The V gene is TRBV4-1, the J gene TRBJ2-3, with D tentatively TRBD1 (6 bases). The CDR3 covers 18 residues. The V gene's germline CDR1 is MGHRA and CDR2 YSYEKL. Between the trimmed V and J ends, which lost 1 base and 0 bases, there was a span of 17 bases. CDR3 protein: CASSQGFFRGTSTDTQYF. The CDR3 nucleotides read TGCGCCAGCAGCCAAGGATTCTTTAGGGGGACAAGCACAGATACGCAGTATTTT.

This chain connects TRBV18 to TRBJ2-1, with 9 nucleotides matching TRBD1. The CDR3 is 19 residues long. The ends lost 2 bases at V and 6 bases at J; junction bases unmatched: 17. The germline CDR1 and CDR2 sequences are KGHSH and LQKENI. The CDR3 spells CASSPRTGASLGESNEQFF. In DNA form, the CDR3 reads TGTGCCAGCTCACCAAGGACAGGGGCTTCATTGGGCGAATCCAATGAGCAGTTCTTC. Combining the CDR3 with reference TRBV18 and TRBJ2-1 gives the whole variable domain NAGVMQNPRHLVRRRGQEARLRCSPMKGHSHVYWYRQLPEEGLKFMVYLQKENIIDESGMPKERFSAEFPKEGPSILRIQQVVRGDSAAYFCASSPRTGASLGESNEQFFGPGTRLTVL.

This rearrangement joins TRBV6-6 to TRBJ2-3; D unclear. Per the germline V gene, CDR1 is MNHNY and CDR2 is SVGAGI (reference sequence). V dropped 6 bases and J dropped 0 bases, with 10 bases sitting between them. The CDR3 has 14 residues. CDR3 sequence reads: CASRLTSSTDTQYF. For the CDR3, the DNA is TGTGCCAGCAGGTTGACCTCTAGCACAGATACGCAGTATTTT.

This sequence joins TRBV19 and TRBJ2-2; D possibly corresponds to TRBD2 (6 bases). V lost 4 bases to trimming and J lost 2 bases, with 11 bases between them. The CDR3 runs 15 residues. CDR1 is LNHDA, CDR2 SQIVND, per germline (reference sequence). CDR3 sequence: CASSRGDLNTGELFF. In DNA, the CDR3 is TGTGCCAGTAGTAGGGGGGACCTAAACACCGGGGAGCTGTTTTTT.

V and J are TRBV5-1 and TRBJ1-2; 10 bases line up with TRBD1. Germline CDR1 is SGHRS and CDR2 is YFSETQ. V shed 0 bases and J 8 bases; nucleotides not matched to a gene: 4. The CDR3 is 14 amino acids. This CDR3 reads CASSLGQGARGYTF. The CDR3 DNA reads TGCGCCAGCAGCTTGGGACAGGGGGCGAGGGGCTACACCTTC.

V gene TRBV6-1 combines with J gene TRBJ1-1; TRBD1 aligns across 7 bases. Germline V gene sequence: CDR1 MNHNS, CDR2 SASEGT. Germline trimming cut 5 bases from V and 7 bases from J; bases unmatched to any gene: 13. The CDR3 is 15 amino acids. The CDR3 spells CASSKNTGTAGEAFF. DNA for the CDR3: TGTGCCAGCAGTAAGAACACCGGGACAGCAGGTGAAGCTTTCTTT.

CDR3 loop: CASGWGDSSDTQYF. As DNA, the CDR3 is TGTGCTAGTGGTTGGGGGGACTCCTCAGATACGCAGTATTTT. The V gene is TRBV12-5, the J gene TRBJ2-3; TRBD2 might be the D (6 bases). The germline V gene encodes CDR1 LGHNT and CDR2 FRNRAP. The V end lost 4 bases, the J end lost 4 bases, and 12 bases lay between the germline ends. The CDR3 is made up of 14 amino acids.

The rearrangement joins TRBV6-1 to TRBJ2-7; 12 positions agree with TRBD1. The CDR3 has 15 amino acids. From germline, CDR1 is MNHNS and CDR2 SASEGT. The junction had 6 bases not matched to a gene; V was cut back by 8 bases and J by 1 base. The CDR3, as DNA: TGTGCCAGCGGGGGACAGGGGGCGCGATCCTACGAGCAGTACTTC. Translation: CASGGQGARSYEQYF.

The chain recombines TRBV11-3 with TRBJ2-5, with unresolved D. The CDR3 spans 11 residues. Germline V gene lookup returns CDR1 SGHNT and CDR2 YENEEA. V dropped 2 bases and J dropped 7 bases, with 5 bases sitting between them. The CDR3 is CASSLLGTQYF. The CDR3 nucleotides are TGTGCCAGCAGCTTACTGGGGACCCAGTACTTC.

The chain employs TRBV2 and TRBJ2-7; D possibly matches TRBD1 or TRBD2 (5 bases each). Germline V gene lookup returns CDR1 SNHLY and CDR2 FYNNEI. Trimming left V 5 bases short and J 5 bases short, with 13 bases between. CDR3 length equals 13 residues. The CDR3 nucleotides read TGTGCCAGCAGTCGGGACGCCGGCCACGAGCAGTACTTC. Translation gives CASSRDAGHEQYF.

V is TRBV9 and J is TRBJ1-1; 7 nucleotides agree with TRBD1. Germline assignment: CDR1 SGDLS and CDR2 YYNGEE. Unmatched junction bases numbered 6, after V lost 4 bases and J lost 0 bases. The CDR3 is 15 amino acids. This chain's CDR3 is CASSLQGGMNTEAFF. In DNA form, the CDR3 reads TGTGCCAGCAGCCTCCAGGGGGGCATGAACACTGAAGCTTTCTTT.

The chain couples TRBV27 to TRBJ2-7; D is uncertain. The germline V and J ends were trimmed by 6 bases and 0 bases, with 12 bases remaining between them. The germline V gene has CDR1 MNHEY and CDR2 SMNVEV (reference sequence). The CDR3 consists of 14 residues. CDR3: CASSRTVDSYEQYF. CDR3 nucleotide sequence: TGTGCCAGCAGCCGTACAGTTGACTCCTACGAGCAGTACTTC.

This clone was found once. The V gene is TRBV5-1, the J gene TRBJ2-5; TRBD1 is a possible D gene (6 bases). Germline V gene sequence: CDR1 SGHRS, CDR2 YFSETQ. V was trimmed by 0 bases and J by 4 bases, leaving 16 bases between them. This CDR3 spans 16 amino acids. The CDR3 sequence: CASSLVGGVVAETQYF. The CDR3 DNA reads TGCGCCAGCAGCTTGGTAGGGGGAGTGGTCGCAGAGACCCAGTACTTC. Full variable domain (outside the CDR3, taken from reference TRBV5-1 and TRBJ2-5): KAGVTQTPRYLIKTRGQQVTLSCSPISGHRSVSWYQQTPGQGLQFLFEYFSETQRNKGNFPGRFSGRQFSNSRSEMNVSTLELGDSALYLCASSLVGGVVAETQYFGPGTRLLVL.

The rearrangement links TRBV5-6 to TRBJ2-1; tentatively, D is TRBD2 (6 bases). Germline loops: CDR1 SGHDT, CDR2 YYEEEE. This CDR3 spans 13 amino acids. CDR3 in DNA: TGTGCAGCTCCAAGCGGGCTGTACAATGAGCAGTTCTTC. It translates to CAAPSGLYNEQFF.

This clone turned up a few times. The rearrangement uses TRBV11-2 and TRBJ2-6; D remains unclear. The CDR3 runs to 13 residues. V gave up 7 bases and J gave up 4 bases, with 8 bases separating them. The germline CDR1 and CDR2 sequences are SGHAT and FQNNGV. The CDR3 DNA is TGTGCCAGCACCTCCCCAGGGGCCAACGTCCTGACTTTC. Translating it yields CASTSPGANVLTF.

This chain connects TRBV6-6 to TRBJ1-1; D is perhaps TRBD1 (5 bases). Trimming pared 5 bases from V and 6 bases from J, leaving 10 bases between. Germline values: CDR1 MNHNY, CDR2 SVGAGI (reference sequence). This CDR3 spans 12 amino acids. In DNA, the CDR3 is TGTGCCAGCAGTCCCCAGGGCTCTGAAGCTTTCTTT. Its protein is CASSPQGSEAFF.

The V call is TRBV7-9, the J call TRBJ1-6, with TRBD1 identical over 8 bases. This CDR3 comprises 16 residues. Germline-derived CDR1 and CDR2 are SEHNR and FQNEAQ (reference sequence). V trimming: 5 bases; J trimming: 8 bases; junction bases outside the gene matches: 11. CDR3 bases: TGTGCCAGCAGCACCACGGTGGACAGGGATGATTCACCCCTCCACTTT. The encoded protein is CASSTTVDRDDSPLHF.

The gene calls are TRBV2 and TRBJ2-5; no definite D call. The CDR3 runs to 12 residues. The V and J ends lost 6 bases and 1 base respectively, with 6 bases between them. Germline CDR1 SNHLY, CDR2 FYNNEI. The CDR3 DNA sequence: TGTGCCAGCAGGAGACTCCAAGAGACCCAGTACTTC. Translated, it gives CASRRLQETQYF.

The chain has TRBV10-3 and TRBJ2-1; 9 nucleotides agree with TRBD1. Trimming at V came to 5 bases and at J to 15 bases, leaving 11 bases not matched to a gene. Per the germline V gene, CDR1 is ENHRY and CDR2 is SYGVKD. The CDR3 has 13 residues. The CDR3 loop is CAISRPGQGWLFF. The DNA of the CDR3 is TGTGCCATCAGTAGGCCGGGACAGGGATGGTTGTTCTTC.

The V gene is TRBV14, the J gene TRBJ2-3; maybe TRBD1 (6 bases). The V gene's germline CDR1 is SGHDN and CDR2 FVKESK. Trimming took off 5 bases at V and 1 base at J, with 13 bases between the two ends. The CDR3 runs 15 residues. CDR3 protein: CASSAQGKGTDTQYF. DNA for the CDR3: TGTGCCAGCAGCGCGCAGGGGAAAGGCACAGATACGCAGTATTTT.